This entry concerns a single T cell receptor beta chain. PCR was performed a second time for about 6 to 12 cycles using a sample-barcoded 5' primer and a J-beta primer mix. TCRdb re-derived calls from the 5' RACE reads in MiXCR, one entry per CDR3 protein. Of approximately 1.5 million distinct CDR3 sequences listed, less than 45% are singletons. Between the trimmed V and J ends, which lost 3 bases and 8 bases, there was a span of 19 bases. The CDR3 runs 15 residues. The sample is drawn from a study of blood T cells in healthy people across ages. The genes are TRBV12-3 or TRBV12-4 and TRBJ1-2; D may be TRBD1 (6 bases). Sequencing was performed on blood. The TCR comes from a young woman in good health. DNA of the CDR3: TGTGCCAGCAGTTTTCTCGGGGGCGGACGTGGGGGCTACACCTTC. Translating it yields CASSFLGGGRGGYTF.